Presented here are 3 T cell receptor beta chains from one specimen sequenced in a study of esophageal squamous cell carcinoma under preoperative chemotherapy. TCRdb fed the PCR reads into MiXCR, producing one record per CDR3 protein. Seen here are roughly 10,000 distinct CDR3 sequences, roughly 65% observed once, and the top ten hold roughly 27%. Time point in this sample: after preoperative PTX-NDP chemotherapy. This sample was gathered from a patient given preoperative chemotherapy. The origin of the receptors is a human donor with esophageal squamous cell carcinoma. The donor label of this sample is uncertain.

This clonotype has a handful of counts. The CDR3 here is CASSPRTSGNNEQYF. The CDR3 region has the DNA TGTGCCAGCAGCCCTCGGACTAGCGGCAACAATGAGCAGTACTTC. The chain is built from TRBV7-6 and TRBJ2-1, with 10 bases identical to TRBD2. The end of the DNA aligns better with TRBJ2-7, so the J call may be wrong. This CDR3 is 15 amino acids long. Germline V gene data show CDR1 as SGHVS and CDR2 as FNYEAQ.

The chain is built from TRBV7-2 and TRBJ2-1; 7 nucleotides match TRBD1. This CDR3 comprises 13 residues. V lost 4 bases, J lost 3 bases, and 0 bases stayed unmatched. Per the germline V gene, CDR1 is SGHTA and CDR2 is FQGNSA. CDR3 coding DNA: TGTGCCAGCAGCTGGGACAGCTACAATGAGCAGTTCTTC. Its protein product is CASSWDSYNEQFF.

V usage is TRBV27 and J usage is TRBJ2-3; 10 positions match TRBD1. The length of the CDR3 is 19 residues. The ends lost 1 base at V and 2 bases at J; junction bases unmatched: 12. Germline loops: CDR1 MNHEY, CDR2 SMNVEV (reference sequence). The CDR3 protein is CASSLYPPDRGGPTDTQYF. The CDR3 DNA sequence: TGTGCCAGCAGTTTATACCCCCCGGACAGGGGGGGCCCCACAGATACGCAGTATTTT.